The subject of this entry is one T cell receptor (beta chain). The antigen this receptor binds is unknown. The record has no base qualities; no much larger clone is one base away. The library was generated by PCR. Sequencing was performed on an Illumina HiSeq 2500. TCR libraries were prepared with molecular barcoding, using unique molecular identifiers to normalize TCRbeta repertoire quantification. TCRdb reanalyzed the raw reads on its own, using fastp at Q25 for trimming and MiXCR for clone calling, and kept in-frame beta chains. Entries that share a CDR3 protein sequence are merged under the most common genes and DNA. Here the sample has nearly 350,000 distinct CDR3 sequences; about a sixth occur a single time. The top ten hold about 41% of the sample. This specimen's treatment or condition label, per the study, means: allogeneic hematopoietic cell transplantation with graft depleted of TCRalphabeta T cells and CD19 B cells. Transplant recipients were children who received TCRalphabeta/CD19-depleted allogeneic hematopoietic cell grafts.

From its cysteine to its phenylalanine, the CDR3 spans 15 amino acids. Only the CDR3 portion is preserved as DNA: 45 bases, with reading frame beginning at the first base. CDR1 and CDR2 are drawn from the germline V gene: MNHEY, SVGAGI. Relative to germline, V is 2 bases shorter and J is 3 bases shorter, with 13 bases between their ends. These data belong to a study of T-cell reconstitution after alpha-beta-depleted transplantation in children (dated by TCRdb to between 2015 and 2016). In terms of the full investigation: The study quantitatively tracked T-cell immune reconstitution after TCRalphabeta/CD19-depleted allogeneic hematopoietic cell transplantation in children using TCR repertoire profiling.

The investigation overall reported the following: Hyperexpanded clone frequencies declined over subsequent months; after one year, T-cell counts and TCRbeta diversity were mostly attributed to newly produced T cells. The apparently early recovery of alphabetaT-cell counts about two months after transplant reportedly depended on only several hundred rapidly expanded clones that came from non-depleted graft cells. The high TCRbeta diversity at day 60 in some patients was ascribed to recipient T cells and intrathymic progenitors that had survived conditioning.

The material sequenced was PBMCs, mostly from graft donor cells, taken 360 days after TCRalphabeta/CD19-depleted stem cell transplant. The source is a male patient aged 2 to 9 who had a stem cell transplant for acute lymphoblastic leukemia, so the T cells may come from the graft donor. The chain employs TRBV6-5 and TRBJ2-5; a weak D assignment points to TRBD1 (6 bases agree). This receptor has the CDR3 CASSYLTGRKETQYF. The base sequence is TGTGCCAGCAGTTACCTGACAGGAAGGAAAGAGACCCAGTACTTC.